These 3 T cell receptor beta chains share one sample of origin, sequenced in a study of human T cells and chemical hapten exposure. Time point indicated: patch test 1, 2 weeks after DPC sensitization. Treatment noted: therapeutic diphenylcyclopropenone sensitization with weekly scalp DPC. MiXCR was run by TCRdb on the RACE reads, yielding one entry per CDR3 protein. The sample lists 350,000 or so distinct CDR3 sequences; about 7% were seen once. Sequencing was performed on whole blood, taken in connection with sensitization to the hapten diphenylcyclopropenone (DPC). Receptor source: a woman under 30 with alopecia areata. Some clones in this sample may be carry-over from other donors' samples.

The chain is built from TRBV18 and TRBJ2-3; TRBD2 agrees at 12 bases. V lost 6 bases and J lost 2; bases outside the gene matches: 6. Germline CDR1 and CDR2: KGHSH and LQKENI. CDR3 length: 16 residues. The CDR3 region is CASSQLAGGTTDTQYF. The CDR3 nucleotides read TGTGCCAGCTCCCAACTAGCGGGGGGCACCACAGATACGCAGTATTTT.

Many counts were recorded for this clonotype. The chain has TRBV5-5 and TRBJ2-3, with a tentative D call TRBD1 (6 bases). CDR3 length: 18 amino acids. Deletions cut 4 bases from V and 0 bases from J, with 21 bases between. Germline V CDR1 and CDR2: SGHKS, YYEKEE (reference sequence). The CDR3 DNA is TGTGCCAGCAGCGCGAAAGGAAGGACAGAATCTAGCACAGATACGCAGTATTTT. Protein product: CASSAKGRTESSTDTQYF.

V usage is TRBV7-9 and J usage is TRBJ1-4; TRBD1 is a possible D gene (6 bases). V lost 5 bases, J lost 0 bases, and 13 bases lay in between. Germline V gives CDR1 SEHNR, CDR2 FQNEAQ (reference sequence). The CDR3 length is 16 residues. CDR3 coding DNA: TGTGCCAGCAGCATCCGGACAGACGCAACTAATGAAAAACTGTTTTTT. This translates into CASSIRTDATNEKLFF.